This T cell receptor beta chain is from a study of blood T cell repertoires in COVID-19. In the study overall: Nucleic acid was either cDNA or gDNA, and it came from T cells, B-cell-depleted T cells, or PBMCs.

The authors' processing: Reference gene primer amplification gave estimated nucleated cell counts. TCRdb's copy holds only in-frame clones and misses some; the assay was immunoSEQ multiplex PCR. That table is the source of V, J and clone size, and D and trimming were worked out from the DNA. There are tens of thousands of clones in the sample; 85% to 90% occur only once, and approximately 21% lies in the top ten. Sequencing was done on a sample of peripheral blood. This TCR came from an elderly woman in a cohort sampled during active or convalescent COVID-19.

The CDR3, as DNA: TGTGCCTGGAGTAAGACAGGGTCCTACGAGCAGTACTTC. Protein sequence: CAWSKTGSYEQYF. The rearrangement joins TRBV30 to TRBJ2-7, with 7 bases lining up with TRBD1. After removal of 2 bases from V and 1 base from J, the junction contained 2 bases not matched to a gene. This CDR3 comprises 13 residues. The germline V gene has CDR1 GTSNPN and CDR2 SVGIG (reference sequence).